What follows are 27 T cell receptor beta chains derived from one specimen sequenced in a study of T cells in Graves' hyperthyroidism and ophthalmopathy. RNA transcripts yielded amplified TCR beta CDR3 regions. With the HTBI primer set, the TCR CDR3 went through a first round of RT-PCR. In TCRdb, the multiplex PCR reads were re-called with MiXCR into one record per CDR3 protein. There are 250,000 to 300,000 distinct CDR3 sequences in the sample; about 14% occur only once, and 13% lies in the top ten. Sequencing input: blood. These receptors were collected from a woman aged 35 to 49 with Graves' hyperthyroidism that later progressed to Graves' ophthalmopathy.

The rearrangement uses TRBV11-1 and TRBJ2-1; D ambiguous. This CDR3 spans 15 amino acids. Trimming cost V 1 base and J 6 bases, with 13 bases left between them. Germline-derived CDR1 and CDR2 are SGHAT and FQDESV (reference sequence). CDR3: CASSLGLTAGNEQFF. Written as DNA, the CDR3 is TGTGCCAGCAGCTTAGGGCTAACCGCAGGCAATGAGCAGTTCTTC.

This clonotype was counted ten times or more. J is TRBJ1-1 and V is TRBV12-3 or TRBV12-4; the D gene is possibly TRBD1 (6 bases). This CDR3 has 14 residues. The ends were cut back, 3 bases at V and 3 bases at J, with 11 bases in the middle. As DNA, the CDR3 is TGTGCCAGCAGTTTCCAGGGGAGTTACACTGAAGCTTTCTTT. Translated: CASSFQGSYTEAFF.

The chain carries TRBV27 and TRBJ2-1; 16 nucleotides match TRBD2. V dropped 7 bases and J dropped 2; count of bases not matched to a gene: 14. The CDR3 length is 20 residues. In germline, CDR1 is MNHEY, CDR2 SMNVEV (reference sequence). CDR3 sequence reads: CASKASGTSGRARTYNEQFF. The CDR3 nucleotides are TGTGCCAGCAAAGCATCCGGGACTAGCGGGAGGGCCCGGACCTACAATGAGCAGTTCTTC.

This clonotype was recorded at least ten times. The chain is built from TRBV6-1 and TRBJ2-7, with TRBD1 identical over 7 bases. The CDR3 runs to 14 residues. The germline gives CDR1 MNHNS, CDR2 SASEGT. V lost 6 bases and J lost 2; bases outside the gene matches: 7. This CDR3 is CASSDRQGPYEQYF. The DNA of the CDR3 is TGTGCCAGCAGCGATAGACAGGGACCCTACGAGCAGTACTTC.

This clonotype was counted at least ten times. The rearrangement links TRBV11-2 to TRBJ1-5; no reliable D call. The CDR3 totals 13 residues. Germline values: CDR1 SGHAT, CDR2 FQNNGV. V lost 0 bases, J lost 13 bases, and 13 bases lay in between. CDR3 protein: CASSLDRMSEQHF. The CDR3 nucleotides read TGTGCCAGCAGCTTAGATAGAATGTCGGAACAGCATTTT.

In this sample, this clonotype turned up many times. The rearrangement links TRBV12-3 or TRBV12-4 to TRBJ1-6, with unresolved D. The CDR3 is made up of 11 amino acids. The V gene lost 6 bases and the J gene lost 9 bases, with 6 bases spanning the gap. CDR3 coding DNA: TGTGCCAGCAGACGAAGTTCACCCCTCCACTTT. Its protein product is CASRRSSPLHF.

This clonotype was picked up many times. The CDR3 loop is CAWQTTGTTEAFF. The CDR3 nucleotides are TGTGCCTGGCAGACCACCGGGACCACTGAAGCTTTCTTT. This chain uses TRBV30 with TRBJ1-1, with D possibly matching TRBD1 (5 bases). CDR3 length: 13 residues. Germline lookup yields CDR1 GTSNPN and CDR2 SVGIG (reference sequence). Trimming took 5 bases from V and 4 from J, leaving 14 bases between them.

This clonotype was seen ten or more times. The V call is TRBV28, the J call TRBJ2-3; D is perhaps TRBD1 (5 bases). This CDR3 has 16 residues. Trimming removed 6 bases at V and 4 bases at J, with 20 bases between. Looked up from germline, CDR1 is MDHEN and CDR2 is SYDVKM. CDR3 amino acids: CASRGAARRAPDTQYF. For the CDR3, the DNA is TGTGCCAGCAGAGGGGCCGCCCGCCGCGCCCCAGATACGCAGTATTTT.

This clonotype was recorded many times. J is TRBJ2-7 and V is TRBV10-3; a weak D match, TRBD1 (5 bases). This CDR3 comprises 16 residues. CDR1 and CDR2 from the germline V gene are ENHRY and SYGVKD. V was pared by 1 base and J by 3 bases, with 16 bases between. The CDR3: CAISELGADLGYEQYF. Written as DNA, the CDR3 is TGTGCCATCAGTGAGTTAGGGGCTGACCTGGGCTACGAGCAGTACTTC.

This clonotype occurred many times. This may arise from a read error, as a much more abundant clone is one base away. The chain is built from TRBV12-3 or TRBV12-4 and TRBJ1-6, with D tentatively TRBD1 (6 bases). Trimming removed 8 bases from V and 12 bases from J, with 14 bases in between. The CDR3 consists of 12 residues. CDR3 protein: CASGMKGVPLHF. The CDR3 DNA follows: TGTGCCAGCGGTATGAAGGGGGTACCCCTCCACTTT.

This clonotype was detected ten times or more. V is TRBV7-2 and J is TRBJ1-5; D not resolved. V lost 4 bases, J lost 8 bases, and 12 bases lay in between. This CDR3 comprises 13 residues. Germline V gene sequence: CDR1 SGHTA, CDR2 FQGNSA. This CDR3 reads CASSWAPGEPQHF. For the CDR3, the DNA is TGTGCCAGCAGCTGGGCCCCCGGGGAGCCCCAGCATTTT.

This clonotype has at least ten counts. The V gene is TRBV12-3 or TRBV12-4, the J gene TRBJ2-2; TRBD2 matches at 10 bases. This CDR3 comprises 16 residues. J was trimmed by 4 bases and V by 6 bases; bases with no gene match: 8. The CDR3 protein is CASSPSGSSRTGELFF. As DNA, the CDR3 is TGTGCCAGCAGCCCTAGCGGGAGTTCCCGCACCGGGGAGCTGTTTTTT.

In its sample, this clonotype was seen many times. The chain employs TRBV7-9 and TRBJ2-3, with D hard to call. Trimming cost V 4 bases and J 2 bases, with 13 bases left between them. The CDR3 contains 15 residues. Germline CDR1 SEHNR, CDR2 FQNEAQ (reference sequence). CDR3 amino acids: CASSSRKPPTDTQYF. The CDR3 DNA is TGTGCCAGCAGCTCCCGGAAGCCCCCCACAGATACGCAGTATTTT.

This clonotype was counted at least ten times. The chain couples TRBV20-1 to TRBJ1-5; D uncertain. The CDR3 is made up of 15 amino acids. Between the trimmed V and J ends, which lost 4 bases and 2 bases, there was a span of 15 bases. Per the germline V gene, CDR1 is DFQATT and CDR2 is SNEGSKA (reference sequence). CDR3 bases: TGCAGTGCTACGCAACCTGATGGGGGCAATCAGCCCCAGCATTTT. Translation: CSATQPDGGNQPQHF.

This clonotype came up many times. The gene calls are TRBV11-2 and TRBJ2-7; D perhaps matches TRBD2 (6 bases). CDR1 is SGHAT and CDR2 is FQNNGV in the germline V gene. The CDR3 consists of 16 residues. V was clipped by 1 base and J by 2 bases, with 15 bases between them. The CDR3 here is CASSLVGSGHAYEQYF. DNA for the CDR3: TGTGCCAGCAGCTTAGTAGGTAGCGGACACGCCTACGAGCAGTACTTC.

V is TRBV7-9 and J is TRBJ1-6; a weak D match, TRBD1 (5 bases). Trimming cost V 3 bases and J 9 bases, with 15 bases left between them. Germline V gene sequence: CDR1 SEHNR, CDR2 FQNEAQ (reference sequence). This CDR3 has 15 residues. The CDR3 is CASSLTEISSSPLHF. The CDR3 region has the DNA TGTGCCAGCAGCTTGACAGAAATTTCGAGTTCACCCCTCCACTTT.

This clonotype was found many times. The chain carries TRBV6-1 and TRBJ1-2, with 9 bases lining up with TRBD1. The CDR3 runs to 13 residues. CDR1 is MNHNS, CDR2 SASEGT, per germline. V gave up 7 bases and J gave up 8 bases; unmatched junction bases: 8. CDR3 in DNA: TGTGCCAGCATTAGGACAGGGGCGAGGGGCTACACCTTC. Its translation is CASIRTGARGYTF.

J is TRBJ1-2 and V is TRBV6-6, with D possibly being TRBD1 (5 bases). Per germline, CDR1 MNHNY and CDR2 SVGAGI (reference sequence). The length of the CDR3 is 15 residues. Trimming took 2 bases from V and 8 from J, leaving 18 bases between them. CDR3 bases: TGTGCCAGCAGTTACGAGTTTAGGGGCGCGGGGGGCTACACCTTC. It translates to CASSYEFRGAGGYTF.

V and J are TRBV11-1 and TRBJ2-2; 8 bases fit TRBD2. V trimming: 5 bases; J trimming: 6 bases; junction bases outside the gene matches: 11. CDR3 size: 16 residues. Germline values: CDR1 SGHAT, CDR2 FQDESV (reference sequence). CDR3 in amino acids: CASSEGLVGWAGELFF. The CDR3 nucleotides read TGTGCCAGCAGCGAGGGACTAGTAGGGTGGGCCGGGGAGCTGTTTTTT.

This clonotype was counted at least ten times. The chain is built from TRBV5-1 and TRBJ2-6, with D unclear. V was cut by 4 bases and J by 1 base, with 9 bases left in between. Germline CDR1 SGHRS, CDR2 YFSETQ. The CDR3 runs 15 residues. The CDR3 bases are TGCGCCAGCAGCAAAGACTGGTCTGGGGCCAACGTCCTGACTTTC. Translated: CASSKDWSGANVLTF.

This clonotype was seen only a few times. The V call is TRBV3-1, the J call TRBJ2-2; D remains unclear. The CDR3 is 12 residues long. V lost 3 bases to trimming and J lost 6 bases, with 5 bases between them. CDR1 and CDR2 (germline): LGHDT, YNNKEL (reference sequence). This chain's CDR3 is CASSHLAGELFF. Here the CDR3 DNA reads TGTGCCAGCAGCCATTTAGCCGGGGAGCTGTTTTTT.

V and J are TRBV6-2 or TRBV6-3 and TRBJ1-2, with a tentative D call TRBD1 (6 bases). Trimming shortened V by 4 bases and J by 3 bases, and 18 bases separated the two germline ends. CDR3 length: 16 amino acids. The V gene's germline CDR1 is MNHEY and CDR2 SVGEGT. For the CDR3, the DNA is TGTGCCAGCAGTTTCTCGCGTTGGACAGATTACTATGGCTACACCTTC. Amino acids: CASSFSRWTDYYGYTF.

This clonotype appeared many times. The V call is TRBV12-3 or TRBV12-4, the J call TRBJ2-7; TRBD2 matches 7 bases. This CDR3 has 17 amino acids. Trimming cost V 4 bases and J 7 bases; bases outside gene matches: 19. CDR3 DNA: TGTGCCAGCAGTTATCTCCGGAGGAGACTAGGACTAGGAGAGCAGTACTTC. The encoded protein is CASSYLRRRLGLGEQYF.

The sample holds many counts of this clonotype. This chain links TRBV10-3 with TRBJ2-1; weak D call: TRBD2 (6 bases). The CDR3 totals 15 residues. Deletions cut 8 bases from V and 12 bases from J, with 26 bases between. Per germline, CDR1 ENHRY and CDR2 SYGVKD. CDR3 sequence reads: CAISFRASEMDRQFF. The DNA of the CDR3 is TGTGCCATCTCTTTTCGGGCTAGCGAGATGGACCGGCAGTTCTTC.

This clonotype was detected ten times or more. The CDR3 DNA reads as TGTGCCAGCACGAAAGGAAACGAGCAGTACTTC. Its protein product is CASTKGNEQYF. This sequence joins TRBV28 and TRBJ2-7; D not resolved. Per germline, CDR1 MDHEN and CDR2 SYDVKM. V dropped 7 bases and J dropped 5 bases, with 9 bases sitting between them. The CDR3 is 11 amino acids.

Here the CDR3 reads CASSYSGGGGSRETQYF. The CDR3 region has the DNA TGTGCCAGCAGTTACTCGGGCGGGGGCGGGAGTCGAGAGACCCAGTACTTC. J is TRBJ2-5 and V is TRBV6-6, with D possibly TRBD2 on 7 matching bases. The CDR3 loop spans 17 amino acids. Trimming took off 0 bases at V and 4 bases at J, with 18 bases between the two ends. Per germline, CDR1 MNHNY and CDR2 SVGAGI (reference sequence).

This clonotype was picked up many times. The rearrangement uses TRBV7-3 and TRBJ2-2, with 11 bases fitting TRBD2. The CDR3 has 17 amino acids. In germline, CDR1 is SGHTA, CDR2 FQGTGA. Trimming took 2 bases from V and 4 from J; bases not matched to a gene: 6. CDR3 protein: CASSLGTSGPFTGELFF. The CDR3 DNA reads as TGTGCCAGCAGCTTAGGGACTAGCGGACCCTTCACCGGGGAGCTGTTTTTT.